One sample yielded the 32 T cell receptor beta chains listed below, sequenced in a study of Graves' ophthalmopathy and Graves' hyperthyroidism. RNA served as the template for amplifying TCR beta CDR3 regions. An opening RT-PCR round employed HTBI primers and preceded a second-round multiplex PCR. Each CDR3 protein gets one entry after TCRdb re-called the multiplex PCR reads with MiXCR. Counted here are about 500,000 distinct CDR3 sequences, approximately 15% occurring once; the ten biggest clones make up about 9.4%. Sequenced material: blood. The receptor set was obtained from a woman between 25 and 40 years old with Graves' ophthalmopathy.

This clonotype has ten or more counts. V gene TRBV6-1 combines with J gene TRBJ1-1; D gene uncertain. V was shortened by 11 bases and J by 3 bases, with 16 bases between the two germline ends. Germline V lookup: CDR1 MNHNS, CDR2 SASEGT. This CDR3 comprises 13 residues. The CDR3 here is CASGGKVYTEAFF. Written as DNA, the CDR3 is TGTGCCTCCGGAGGGAAGGTGTACACTGAAGCTTTCTTT.

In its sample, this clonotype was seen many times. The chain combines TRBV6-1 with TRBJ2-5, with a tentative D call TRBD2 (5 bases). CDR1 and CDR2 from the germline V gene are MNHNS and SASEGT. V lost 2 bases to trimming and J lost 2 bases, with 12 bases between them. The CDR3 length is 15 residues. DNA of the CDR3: TGTGCCAGCAGTGAATTTAGCGCCGTGCAAGAGACCCAGTACTTC. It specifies CASSEFSAVQETQYF.

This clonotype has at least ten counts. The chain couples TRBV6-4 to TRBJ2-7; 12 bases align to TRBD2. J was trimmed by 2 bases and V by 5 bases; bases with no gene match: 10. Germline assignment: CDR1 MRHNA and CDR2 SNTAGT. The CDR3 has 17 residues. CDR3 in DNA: TGTGCCAGCAGTCGCAAACCTAGGACTAGCGGGGCCTACGAGCAGTACTTC. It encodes CASSRKPRTSGAYEQYF.

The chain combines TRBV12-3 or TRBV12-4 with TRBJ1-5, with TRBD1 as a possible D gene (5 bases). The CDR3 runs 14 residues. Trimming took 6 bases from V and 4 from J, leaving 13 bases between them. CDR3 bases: TGTGCCAGCAGCACGGGACGGTGGAATCAGCCCCAGCATTTT. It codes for CASSTGRWNQPQHF.

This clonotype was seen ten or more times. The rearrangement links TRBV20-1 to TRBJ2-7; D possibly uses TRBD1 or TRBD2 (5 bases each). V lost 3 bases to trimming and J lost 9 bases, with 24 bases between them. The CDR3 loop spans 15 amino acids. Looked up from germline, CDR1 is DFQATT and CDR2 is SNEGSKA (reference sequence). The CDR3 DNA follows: TGCAGTGCTAGCGGGACGGACGGAGGATACGTTGTGCAGTACTTC. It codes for CSASGTDGGYVVQYF.

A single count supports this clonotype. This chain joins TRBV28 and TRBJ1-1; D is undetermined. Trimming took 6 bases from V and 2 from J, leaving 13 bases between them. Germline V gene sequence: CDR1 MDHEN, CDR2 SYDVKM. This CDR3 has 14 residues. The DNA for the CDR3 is TGTGCCAGCAGGAGACTCCTACTAAACACTGAAGCTTTCTTT. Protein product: CASRRLLLNTEAFF.

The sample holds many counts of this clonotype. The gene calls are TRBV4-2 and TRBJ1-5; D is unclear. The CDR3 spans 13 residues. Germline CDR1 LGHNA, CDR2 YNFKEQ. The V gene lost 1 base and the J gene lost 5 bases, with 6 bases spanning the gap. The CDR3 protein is CASSQVSDQPQHF. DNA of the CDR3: TGTGCCAGCAGCCAAGTCTCGGATCAGCCCCAGCATTTT.

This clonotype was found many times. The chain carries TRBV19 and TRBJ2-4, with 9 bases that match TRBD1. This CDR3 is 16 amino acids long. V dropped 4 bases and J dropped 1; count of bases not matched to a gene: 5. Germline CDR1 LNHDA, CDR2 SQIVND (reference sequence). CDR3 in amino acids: CASSTLDRGAKNIQYF. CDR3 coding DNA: TGTGCCAGTAGTACGCTCGACAGGGGGGCCAAAAACATTCAGTACTTC.

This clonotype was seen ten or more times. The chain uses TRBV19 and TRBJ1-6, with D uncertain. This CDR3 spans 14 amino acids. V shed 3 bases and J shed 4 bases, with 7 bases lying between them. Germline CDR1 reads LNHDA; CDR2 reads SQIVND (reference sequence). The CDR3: CASSIGRYNSPLHF. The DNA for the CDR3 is TGTGCCAGTAGTATCGGTCGGTATAATTCACCCCTCCACTTT.

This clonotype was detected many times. CDR3 nucleotide sequence: TGCAGTGCTGCGAAATACAGGGTGTTCCTGAACACTGAAGCTTTCTTT. Protein product: CSAAKYRVFLNTEAFF. The gene calls are TRBV20-1 and TRBJ1-1; possibly TRBD1 for D (6 bases). V shed 5 bases and J shed 0 bases, with 19 bases lying between them. This CDR3 region has 16 residues. Looked up from germline, CDR1 is DFQATT and CDR2 is SNEGSKA (reference sequence).

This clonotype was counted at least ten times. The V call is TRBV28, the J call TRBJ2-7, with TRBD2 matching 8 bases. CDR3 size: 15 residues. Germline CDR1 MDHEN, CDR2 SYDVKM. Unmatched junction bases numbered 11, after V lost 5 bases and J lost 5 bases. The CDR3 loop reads CASSTQRELSHEQYF. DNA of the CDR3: TGTGCCAGCAGTACCCAGCGGGAGCTTTCCCACGAGCAGTACTTC.

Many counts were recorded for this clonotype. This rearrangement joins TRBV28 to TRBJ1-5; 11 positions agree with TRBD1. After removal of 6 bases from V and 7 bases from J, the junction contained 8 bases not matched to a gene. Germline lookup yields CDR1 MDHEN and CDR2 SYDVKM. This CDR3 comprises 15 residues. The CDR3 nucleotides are TGTGCCAGCAGAAGCAGGGACAGGGGGTTGCAGCCCCAGCATTTT. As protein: CASRSRDRGLQPQHF.

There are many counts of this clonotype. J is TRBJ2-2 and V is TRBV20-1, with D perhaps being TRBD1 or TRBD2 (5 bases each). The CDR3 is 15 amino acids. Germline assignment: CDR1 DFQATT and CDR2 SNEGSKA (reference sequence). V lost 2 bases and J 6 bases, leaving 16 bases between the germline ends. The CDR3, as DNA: TGCAGTGCTAGATGGTTCCGGGGACCTCCCGGGGAGCTGTTTTTT. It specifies CSARWFRGPPGELFF.

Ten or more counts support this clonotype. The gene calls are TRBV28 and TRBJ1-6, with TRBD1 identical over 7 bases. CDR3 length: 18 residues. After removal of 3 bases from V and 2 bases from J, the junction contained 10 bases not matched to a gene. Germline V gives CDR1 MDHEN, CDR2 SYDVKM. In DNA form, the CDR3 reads TGTGCCAGCAGTTTCTGGACAGGCACTACGCCCTATAATTCACCCCTCCACTTT. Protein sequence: CASSFWTGTTPYNSPLHF.

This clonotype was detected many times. The CDR3 coding sequence is TGTGCCAGCAGCGTCGGGACTAGCGGGACTCAGGTGCAGTACTTC. Its protein product is CASSVGTSGTQVQYF. The V gene is TRBV12-3 or TRBV12-4, the J gene TRBJ2-7, with TRBD2 matching over 13 bases. The CDR3 loop spans 15 amino acids. V shed 6 bases and J 9 bases; nucleotides not matched to a gene: 11.

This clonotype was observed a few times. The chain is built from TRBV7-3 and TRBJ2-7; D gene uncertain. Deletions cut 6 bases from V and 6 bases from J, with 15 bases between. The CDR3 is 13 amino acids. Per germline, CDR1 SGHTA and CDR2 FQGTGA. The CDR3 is CASRLDPAGEQYF. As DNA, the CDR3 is TGTGCCAGCAGACTCGACCCAGCTGGCGAGCAGTACTTC.

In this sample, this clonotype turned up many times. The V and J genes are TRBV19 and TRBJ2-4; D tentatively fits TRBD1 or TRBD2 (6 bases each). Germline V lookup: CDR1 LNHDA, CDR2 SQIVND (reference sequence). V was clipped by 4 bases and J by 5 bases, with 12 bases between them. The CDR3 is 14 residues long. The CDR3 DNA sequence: TGTGCCAGTAGTAGGTACAGGGAGGAAAACATTCAGTACTTC. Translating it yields CASSRYREENIQYF.

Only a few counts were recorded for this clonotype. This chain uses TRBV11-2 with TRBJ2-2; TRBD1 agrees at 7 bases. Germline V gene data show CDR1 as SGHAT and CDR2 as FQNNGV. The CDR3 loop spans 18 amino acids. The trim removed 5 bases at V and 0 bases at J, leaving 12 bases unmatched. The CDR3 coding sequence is TGTGCCAGCAGCCCGTACCGGGACAGAGTTACGAACACCGGGGAGCTGTTTTTT. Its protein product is CASSPYRDRVTNTGELFF.

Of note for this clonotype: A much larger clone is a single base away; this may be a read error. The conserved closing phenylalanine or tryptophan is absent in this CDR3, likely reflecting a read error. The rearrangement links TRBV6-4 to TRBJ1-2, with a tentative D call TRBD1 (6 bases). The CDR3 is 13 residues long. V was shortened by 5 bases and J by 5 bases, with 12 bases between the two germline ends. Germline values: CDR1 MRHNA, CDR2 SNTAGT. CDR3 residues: CASSPRQAYGYTY. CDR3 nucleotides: TGTGCCAGCAGTCCCCGACAGGCTTATGGCTACACCTAC.

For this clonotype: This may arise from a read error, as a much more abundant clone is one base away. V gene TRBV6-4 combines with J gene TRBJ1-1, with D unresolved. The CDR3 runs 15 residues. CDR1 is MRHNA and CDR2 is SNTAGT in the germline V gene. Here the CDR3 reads CASSETLAGSTEACF. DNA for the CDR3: TGTGCCAGCAGTGAGACCTTAGCGGGAAGCACTGAAGCTTGCTTT.

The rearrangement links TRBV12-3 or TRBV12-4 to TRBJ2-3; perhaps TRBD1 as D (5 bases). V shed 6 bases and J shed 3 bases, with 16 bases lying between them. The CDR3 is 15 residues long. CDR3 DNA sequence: TGTGCCAGCAGCCCCTGGGGCAGGGAAACAGATACGCAGTATTTT. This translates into CASSPWGRETDTQYF.

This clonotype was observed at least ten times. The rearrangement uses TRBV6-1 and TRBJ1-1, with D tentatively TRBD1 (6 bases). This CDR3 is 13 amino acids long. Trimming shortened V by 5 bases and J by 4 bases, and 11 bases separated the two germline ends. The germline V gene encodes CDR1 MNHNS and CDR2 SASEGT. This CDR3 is CASSPQGLTEAFF. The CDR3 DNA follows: TGTGCCAGCAGTCCACAGGGACTCACTGAAGCTTTCTTT.

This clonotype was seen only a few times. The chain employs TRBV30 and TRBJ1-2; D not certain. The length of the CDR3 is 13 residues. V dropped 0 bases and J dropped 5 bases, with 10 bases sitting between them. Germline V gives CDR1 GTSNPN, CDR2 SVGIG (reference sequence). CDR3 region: CAWSVQYEYGYTF. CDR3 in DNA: TGTGCCTGGAGTGTGCAGTATGAGTATGGCTACACCTTC. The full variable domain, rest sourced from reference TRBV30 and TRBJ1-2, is SQTIHQWPATLVQPVGSPLSLECTVEGTSNPNLYWYRQAAGRGLQLLFYSVGIGQISSEVPQNLSASRPQDRQFILSSKKLLLSDSGFYLCAWSVQYEYGYTFGSGTRLTVV.

CDR3 nucleotide sequence: TGTGCCACCAGCAGAGATCTTACAGGCGGGGAGCTGTTTTTT. Translated: CATSRDLTGGELFF. The rearrangement links TRBV15 to TRBJ2-2; tentatively, D is TRBD1 (5 bases). There are 14 residues in the CDR3. V was clipped by 0 bases and J by 7 bases, with 9 bases between them. The germline V gene has CDR1 LNHNV and CDR2 YYDKDF (reference sequence). Filled out from reference TRBV15 and TRBJ2-2, the complete variable domain reads DAMVIQNPRYQVTQFGKPVTLSCSQTLNHNVMYWYQQKSSQAPKLLFHYYDKDFNNEADTPDNFQSRRPNTSFCFLDIRSPGLGDTAMYLCATSRDLTGGELFFGEGSRLTVL.

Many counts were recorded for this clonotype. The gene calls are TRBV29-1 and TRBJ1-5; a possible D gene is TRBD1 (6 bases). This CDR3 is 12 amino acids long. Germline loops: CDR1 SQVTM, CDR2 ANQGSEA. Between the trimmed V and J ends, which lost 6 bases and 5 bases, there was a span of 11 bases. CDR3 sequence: CSVEGEDQPQHF. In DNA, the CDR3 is TGCAGCGTCGAGGGGGAGGATCAGCCCCAGCATTTT.

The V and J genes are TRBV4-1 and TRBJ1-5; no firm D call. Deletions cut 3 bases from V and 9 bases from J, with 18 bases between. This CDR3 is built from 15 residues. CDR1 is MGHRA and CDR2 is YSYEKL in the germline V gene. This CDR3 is CASSQSTFVTRPQHF. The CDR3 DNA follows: TGCGCCAGCAGCCAGTCAACATTTGTGACGCGGCCCCAGCATTTT.

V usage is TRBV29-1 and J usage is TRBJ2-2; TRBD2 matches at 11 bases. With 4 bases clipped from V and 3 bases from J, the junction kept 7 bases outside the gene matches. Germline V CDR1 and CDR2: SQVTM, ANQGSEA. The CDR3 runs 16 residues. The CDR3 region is CSVAGSSGRHTGELFF. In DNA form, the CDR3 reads TGCAGCGTTGCGGGGTCTAGCGGGAGGCACACCGGGGAGCTGTTTTTT.

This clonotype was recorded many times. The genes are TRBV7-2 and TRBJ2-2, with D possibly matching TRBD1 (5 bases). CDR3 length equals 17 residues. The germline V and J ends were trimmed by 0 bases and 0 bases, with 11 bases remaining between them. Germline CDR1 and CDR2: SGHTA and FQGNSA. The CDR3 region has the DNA TGTGCCAGCAGCTTAGCGTGGGGCGCCGCGAACACCGGGGAGCTGTTTTTT. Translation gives CASSLAWGAANTGELFF.

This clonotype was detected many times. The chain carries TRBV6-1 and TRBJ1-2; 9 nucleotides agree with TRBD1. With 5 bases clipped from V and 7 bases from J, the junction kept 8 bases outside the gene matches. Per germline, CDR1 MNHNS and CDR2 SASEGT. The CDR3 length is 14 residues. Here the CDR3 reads CASSPPGTGSGYTF. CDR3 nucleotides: TGTGCCAGCAGTCCCCCCGGGACAGGGAGTGGCTACACCTTC.

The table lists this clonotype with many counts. The CDR3 loop reads CSARDGVRELAYEQYF. The DNA for the CDR3 is TGCAGTGCTAGAGATGGCGTGCGGGAGTTAGCCTACGAGCAGTACTTC. The V call is TRBV20-1, the J call TRBJ2-7; 7 bases match TRBD2. The CDR3 is made up of 16 amino acids. Germline CDR1 is DFQATT and CDR2 is SNEGSKA (reference sequence). After removal of 0 bases from V and 2 bases from J, the junction contained 10 bases not matched to a gene.

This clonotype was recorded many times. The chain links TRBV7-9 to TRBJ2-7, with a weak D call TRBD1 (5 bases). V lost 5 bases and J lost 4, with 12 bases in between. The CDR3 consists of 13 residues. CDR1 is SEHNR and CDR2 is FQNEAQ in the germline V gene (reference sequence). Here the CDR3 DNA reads TGTGCCAGCAGCCACGCGGACACTTACGAGCAGTACTTC. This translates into CASSHADTYEQYF.

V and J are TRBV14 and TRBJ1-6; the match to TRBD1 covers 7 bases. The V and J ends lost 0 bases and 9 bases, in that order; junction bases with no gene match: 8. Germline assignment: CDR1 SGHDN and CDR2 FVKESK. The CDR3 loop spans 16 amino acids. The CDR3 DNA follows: TGTGCCAGCAGCCAAGATTTCATGACAGGGACTTCACCCCTCCACTTT. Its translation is CASSQDFMTGTSPLHF. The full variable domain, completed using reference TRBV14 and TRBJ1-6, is EAGVTQFPSHSVIEKGQTVTLRCDPISGHDNLYWYRRVMGKEIKFLLHFVKESKQDESGMPNNRFLAERTGGTYSTLKVQPAELEDSGVYFCASSQDFMTGTSPLHFGNGTRLTVT.